This TCR beta chain was captured by sequencing in a study of PD-L1 blockade in urothelial cancer. About the research overall: Blood was subjected to analysis at 3 weeks (second dose) and 6 weeks following treatment start. Per blood sample, T cells had a median of roughly 150,000.

Generated by immunoSEQ multiplex PCR, the TCRdb table keeps only in-frame clones and is missing some. The sample carries around 41,000 clones, more than 75% recorded once. CDR3 size: 16 residues. V trimming: 3 bases; J trimming: 3 bases; junction bases outside the gene matches: 5. CDR1 and CDR2 (germline): SGDLS, YYNGEE. This TCR came from a woman between 55 and 75 years old with urothelial cancer. The specimen comprised PBMCs, sampled around atezolizumab (anti-PD-L1) treatment. This chain joins TRBV9 and TRBJ2-7; 14 positions match TRBD2. The CDR3 bases are TGTGCCAGCAGCGCCGGGACTAGCGGGGGCTTCTACGAGCAGTACTTC. It is translated as CASSAGTSGGFYEQYF.